The text below deals with one TCR beta chain. Its antigen is currently not known. It has no much larger one-base neighbor in the sample; base qualities were not kept. These data are taken from a study of control samples from healthy donors and cancer patients (dated by TCRdb to 2019 to 2021). The library was generated by the immunoSEQ multiplex PCR assay. This immuneACCESS table, as held by TCRdb, lists in-frame sequences with V and J called but not all clones. Of the missing ones, under half trace to an unresolved V gene in checked studies; the others have no known cause. The sample table shows 150,000 to 200,000 clones, and roughly nine tenths are seen once. Of the sample, about 1.6% is held by the ten largest clones. The sequence derives from a woman aged 25 to 39 in good health. Input material: blood.

This receptor carries the CDR3 CASRNVAGVGNEQYF. The base sequence is TGTGCCAGCAGGAACGTAGCGGGAGTAGGCAACGAGCAGTACTTC. The chain is assembled from TRBV7-2 and TRBJ2-7; 9 nucleotides in the junction match TRBD2. After removal of 6 bases from V and 5 bases from J, the junction retains 11 bases not matched to a gene. The CDR3 spans 15 residues, from the cysteine through the phenylalanine. The entry retains the CDR3 DNA only, 45 bases that are in frame from base 1. CDR1 is given as SGHTA and CDR2 as FQGNSA, both from the germline V gene.